This T cell receptor (beta chain) was sequenced for a study of OX40 agonist ivuxolimab in advanced cancers. Measured with immunoSEQ multiplex PCR; TCRdb has only the in-frame clones, and not every one. The data show tens of thousands of clones, 80% to 90% seen once. Germline V gene sequence: CDR1 ENHRY, CDR2 SYGVKD. Trimming shortened V by 5 bases and J by 0 bases, and 16 bases separated the two germline ends. This CDR3 has 17 amino acids. The chain uses TRBV10-3 and TRBJ1-4, with D possibly TRBD1 on 5 matching bases. The TCR was taken from an adult with an advanced solid tumor such as melanoma, head and neck, liver or kidney cancer. The sample in question was CD4+ or CD8+ T cells sorted from blood, obtained in a trial of the OX40 agonist ivuxolimab. The CDR3 DNA is TGTGCCATCAGTCCGTTTGGGGACTGGGCAACTAATGAAAAACTGTTTTTT. It specifies CAISPFGDWATNEKLFF.